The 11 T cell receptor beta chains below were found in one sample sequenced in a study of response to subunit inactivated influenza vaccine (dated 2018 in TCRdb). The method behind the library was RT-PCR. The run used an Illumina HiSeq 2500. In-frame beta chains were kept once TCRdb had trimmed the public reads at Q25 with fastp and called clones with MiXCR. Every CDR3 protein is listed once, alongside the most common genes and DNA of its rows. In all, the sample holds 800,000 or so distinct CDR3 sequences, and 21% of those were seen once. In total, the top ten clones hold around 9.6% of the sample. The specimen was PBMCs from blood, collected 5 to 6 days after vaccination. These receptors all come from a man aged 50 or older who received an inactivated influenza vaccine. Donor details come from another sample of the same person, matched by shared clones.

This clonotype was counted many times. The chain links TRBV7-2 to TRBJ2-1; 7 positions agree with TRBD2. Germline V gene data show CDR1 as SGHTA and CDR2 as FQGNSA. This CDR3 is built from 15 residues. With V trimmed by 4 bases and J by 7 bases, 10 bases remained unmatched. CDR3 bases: TGTGCCAGCAGCTACCCCGGGACTAAAAGGAATGAGCAGTTCTTC. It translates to CASSYPGTKRNEQFF.

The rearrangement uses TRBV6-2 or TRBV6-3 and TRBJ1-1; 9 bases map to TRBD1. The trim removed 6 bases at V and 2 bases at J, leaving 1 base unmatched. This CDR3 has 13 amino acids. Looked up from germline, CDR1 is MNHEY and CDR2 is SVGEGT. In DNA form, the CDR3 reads TGTGCCAGCAGAACAGGGGGCAACACTGAAGCTTTCTTT. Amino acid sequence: CASRTGGNTEAFF.

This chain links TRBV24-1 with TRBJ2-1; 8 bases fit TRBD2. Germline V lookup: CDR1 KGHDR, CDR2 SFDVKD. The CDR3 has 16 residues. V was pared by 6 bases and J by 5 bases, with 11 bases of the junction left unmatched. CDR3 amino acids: CATSPGRTSLHNEQFF. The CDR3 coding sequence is TGTGCCACCAGTCCGGGTCGGACTAGCCTGCACAATGAGCAGTTCTTC.

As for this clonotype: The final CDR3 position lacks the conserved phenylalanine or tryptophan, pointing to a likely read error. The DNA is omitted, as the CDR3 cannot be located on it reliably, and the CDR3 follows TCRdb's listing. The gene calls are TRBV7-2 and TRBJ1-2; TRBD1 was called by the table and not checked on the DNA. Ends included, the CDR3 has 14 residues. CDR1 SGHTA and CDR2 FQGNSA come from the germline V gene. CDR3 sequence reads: CASSTTGTGSQFLV.

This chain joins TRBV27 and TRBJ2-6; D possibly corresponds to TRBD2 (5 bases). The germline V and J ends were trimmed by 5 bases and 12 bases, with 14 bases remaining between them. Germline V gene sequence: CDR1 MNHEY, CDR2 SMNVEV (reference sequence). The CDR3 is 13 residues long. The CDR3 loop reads CASSLTGIGVLTF. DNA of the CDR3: TGTGCCAGCAGTCTGACGGGAATAGGCGTCCTGACTTTC.

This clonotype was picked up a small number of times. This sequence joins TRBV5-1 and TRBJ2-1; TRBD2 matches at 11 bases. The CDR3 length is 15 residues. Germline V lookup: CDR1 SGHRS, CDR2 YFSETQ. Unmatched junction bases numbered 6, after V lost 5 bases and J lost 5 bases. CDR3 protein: CASRRIAGGDNEQFF. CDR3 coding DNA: TGCGCCAGCAGGCGGATAGCGGGAGGGGACAATGAGCAGTTCTTC.

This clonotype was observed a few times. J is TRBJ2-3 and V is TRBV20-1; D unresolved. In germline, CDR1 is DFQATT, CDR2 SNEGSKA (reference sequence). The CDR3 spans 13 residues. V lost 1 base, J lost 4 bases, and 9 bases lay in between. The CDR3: CSARGSGPDTQYF. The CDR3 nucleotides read TGCAGTGCTAGAGGGTCTGGGCCAGATACGCAGTATTTT.

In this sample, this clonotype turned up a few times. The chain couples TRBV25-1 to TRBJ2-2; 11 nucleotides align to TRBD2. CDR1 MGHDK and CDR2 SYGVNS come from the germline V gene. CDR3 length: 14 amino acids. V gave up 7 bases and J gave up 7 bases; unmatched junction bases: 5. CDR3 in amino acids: CASKVAGGFGELFF. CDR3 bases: TGTGCCAGCAAAGTAGCGGGAGGGTTCGGGGAGCTGTTTTTT.

CDR3 in amino acids: CSAPKGASNQPQHF. The CDR3 coding sequence is TGCAGTGCGCCGAAGGGGGCTAGCAATCAGCCCCAGCATTTT. This chain uses TRBV20-1 with TRBJ1-5, with 7 bases aligning to TRBD1. The germline V gene has CDR1 DFQATT and CDR2 SNEGSKA (reference sequence). V gave up 6 bases and J gave up 0 bases; unmatched junction bases: 5. This CDR3 spans 14 amino acids.

CDR3 in amino acids: CATSRELLASSSYNEQFF. Written as DNA, the CDR3 is TGTGCCACCAGCAGAGAACTACTAGCGTCCAGCTCCTACAATGAGCAGTTCTTC. The chain joins TRBV15 to TRBJ2-1; 7 positions agree with TRBD2. The junction had 8 bases not matched to a gene; V was cut back by 0 bases and J by 0 bases. Germline CDR1 is LNHNV and CDR2 is YYDKDF (reference sequence). The CDR3 is 18 amino acids. Filled out from reference TRBV15 and TRBJ2-1, the complete variable domain reads DAMVIQNPRYQVTQFGKPVTLSCSQTLNHNVMYWYQQKSSQAPKLLFHYYDKDFNNEADTPDNFQSRRPNTSFCFLDIRSPGLGDTAMYLCATSRELLASSSYNEQFFGPGTRLTVL.

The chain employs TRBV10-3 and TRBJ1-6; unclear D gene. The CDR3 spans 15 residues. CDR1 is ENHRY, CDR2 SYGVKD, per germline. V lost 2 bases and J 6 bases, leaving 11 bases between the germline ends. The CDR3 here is CAISEGSALNSPLHF. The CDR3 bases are TGTGCCATCAGTGAGGGGTCAGCCCTTAATTCACCCCTCCACTTT.